This TCR beta chain was captured by sequencing in a study of blood T cells in healthy people across ages. The study's findings and limits: Donors of long life had a larger count of naive CD4+ cells and greater diversity than aged donors.

Trimming took 2 bases from V and 12 from J, leaving 28 bases between them. Germline CDR1 MNHEY, CDR2 SVGAGI. The CDR3 spans 17 residues. All donors came from Russia, were Caucasian and healthy, and spanned ages roughly 6 to 95. Every donor contributed roughly 10 milliliters of peripheral blood by blood draw. The use of a sample-barcoded 5' primer and a J-beta primer mix characterized a second PCR of roughly 7 to 11 cycles. Each cDNA molecule carried a tag from a template-switch adaptor that contained 12 random nucleotides. Each CDR3 protein gets one entry after TCRdb re-called the 5' RACE reads with MiXCR. The sample includes roughly 1.4 million distinct CDR3 sequences, approximately 59% of them seen just once. This clonotype was detected only once. The target antigen is unknown.

The sequenced sample was blood. The receptor's source is a man between 18 and 29 years old in good health. J is TRBJ1-1 and V is TRBV6-5; possible D gene TRBD1, 5 bases. In nucleotides, the CDR3 is TGTGCCAGCAGTTACACGGGGGGAGATGAAATCAGCGGAGTCCCTTTCTTT. This translates into CASSYTGGDEISGVPFF.